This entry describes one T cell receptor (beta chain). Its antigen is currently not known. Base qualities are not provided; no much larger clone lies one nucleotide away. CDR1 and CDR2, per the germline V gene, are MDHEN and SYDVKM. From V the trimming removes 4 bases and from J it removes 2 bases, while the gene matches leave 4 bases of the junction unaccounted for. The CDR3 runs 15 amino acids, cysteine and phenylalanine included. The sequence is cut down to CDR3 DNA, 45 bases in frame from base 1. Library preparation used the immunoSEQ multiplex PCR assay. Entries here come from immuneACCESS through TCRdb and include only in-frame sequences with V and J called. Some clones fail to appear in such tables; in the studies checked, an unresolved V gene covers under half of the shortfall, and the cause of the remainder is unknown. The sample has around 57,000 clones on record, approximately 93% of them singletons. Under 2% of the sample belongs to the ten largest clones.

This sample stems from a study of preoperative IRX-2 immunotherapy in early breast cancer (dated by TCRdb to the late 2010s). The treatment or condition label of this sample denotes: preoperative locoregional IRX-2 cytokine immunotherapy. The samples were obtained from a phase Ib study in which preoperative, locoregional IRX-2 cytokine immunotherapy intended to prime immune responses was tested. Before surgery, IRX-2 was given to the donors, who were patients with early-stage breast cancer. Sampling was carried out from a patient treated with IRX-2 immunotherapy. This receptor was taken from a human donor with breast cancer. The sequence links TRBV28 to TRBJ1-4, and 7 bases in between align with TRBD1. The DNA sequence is TGTGCCAGCAGTTCACAGGGGTTGACTAATGAAAAACTGTTTTTT. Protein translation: CASSSQGLTNEKLFF.